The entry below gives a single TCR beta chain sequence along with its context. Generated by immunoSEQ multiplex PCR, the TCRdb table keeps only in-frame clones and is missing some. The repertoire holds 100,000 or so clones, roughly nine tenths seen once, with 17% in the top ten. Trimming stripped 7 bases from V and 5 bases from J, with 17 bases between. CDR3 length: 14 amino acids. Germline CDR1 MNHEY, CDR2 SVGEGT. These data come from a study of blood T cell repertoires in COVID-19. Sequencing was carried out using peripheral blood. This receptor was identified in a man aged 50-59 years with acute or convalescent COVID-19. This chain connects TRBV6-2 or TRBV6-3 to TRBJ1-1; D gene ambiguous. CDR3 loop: CASTPGPVRTEAFF. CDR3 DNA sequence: TGTGCCAGCACCCCTGGGCCAGTAAGGACTGAAGCTTTCTTT.